This T cell receptor (beta chain) comes out of a study of T cell changes during pregnancy in multiple sclerosis. Sequencing was performed with immunoSEQ multiplex PCR; in TCRdb, only in-frame clones are kept and a portion is missing. The repertoire holds around 80,000 clones, with about 94% as singletons. This sequence was found in a female donor in good health, enrolled as a control in a pregnancy study. The source was peripheral blood, collected in the second trimester of pregnancy.

CDR3 in DNA: TGTGCCAGCAGCCCCACGAGCACCGGGACTAGCCAGTATTTT. Protein sequence: CASSPTSTGTSQYF. The chain is built from TRBV9 and TRBJ2-3, with TRBD2 identical over 9 bases. V lost 4 bases to trimming and J lost 12 bases; unmatched junction nucleotides: 12. The CDR3 spans 14 residues. Germline V gene data show CDR1 as SGDLS and CDR2 as YYNGEE.